The next 19 T cell receptor beta chains were all read from a single sample in a study of regulatory T cells in long-lasting Graves disease. In building TCR beta libraries, iRepertoire HTBI primers were used together with Arm-PCR of CDR3 regions. One entry per CDR3 protein, called by TCRdb with MiXCR from the multiplex PCR reads. The table includes about 440,000 distinct CDR3 sequences, less than 20% detected once. Documented time point: newly diagnosed GD, antithyroid drugs for less than 3 months. With RNA extracted from PBMCs as input, the TCR library was made. Another study also made use of these data, one on T cells in Graves' hyperthyroidism and ophthalmopathy.

Here the sequenced sample was peripheral blood mononuclear cells (PBMCs), taken at new diagnosis, from a patient treated with antithyroid drugs. The source of these receptors is a woman between 18 and 30 years old with Graves disease.

This clonotype was counted ten times or more. The CDR3 DNA sequence: TGTGCCAGCAGTGGGCGGGCGGGAGTATTTAATGAGCAGTTCTTC. Protein: CASSGRAGVFNEQFF. The chain employs TRBV28 and TRBJ2-1; 7 bases are shared with TRBD2. Germline V gene lookup returns CDR1 MDHEN and CDR2 SYDVKM. The CDR3 spans 15 residues. The junction had 11 bases not matched to a gene; V was cut back by 5 bases and J by 7 bases.

In its sample, this clonotype was seen a few times. This rearrangement joins TRBV4-2 to TRBJ1-5, with TRBD1 identical over 8 bases. The CDR3 sequence is 19 residues long. Germline V gene lookup returns CDR1 LGHNA and CDR2 YNFKEQ. The junction had 14 bases not matched to a gene; V was cut back by 1 base and J by 3 bases. The CDR3 coding sequence is TGTGCCAGCAGCCAAGTCGTTGATCGCGGGACAGGAGACAATCAGCCCCAGCATTTT. This encodes CASSQVVDRGTGDNQPQHF.

The chain uses TRBV14 and TRBJ2-2; 9 bases are a match to TRBD2. CDR1 SGHDN and CDR2 FVKESK come from the germline V gene. The CDR3 has 17 amino acids. The V and J ends lost 1 base and 6 bases, in that order; junction bases with no gene match: 9. The CDR3 DNA sequence: TGTGCCAGCAGCCAAGGTCTGGTTAGCGGGAGATCCGGGGAGCTGTTTTTT. This sequence encodes CASSQGLVSGRSGELFF.

Concerning this clonotype itself: Possible read error: a much larger clone is one base away. The chain has TRBV5-1 and TRBJ1-1; TRBD1 might be the D (6 bases). The CDR3 runs to 15 residues. V shed 0 bases and J shed 3 bases, with 12 bases lying between them. Looked up from germline, CDR1 is SGHRS and CDR2 is YFSETQ. In nucleotides, the CDR3 is TGCGCCAGCAGCTTGGCCTCAGGGGAATACACTGAAGCTTTCTTT. This gives the protein CASSLASGEYTEAFF.

This clonotype was counted only a few times. The rearrangement joins TRBV24-1 to TRBJ2-7; D gene ambiguous. The germline V and J ends were trimmed by 4 bases and 4 bases, with 19 bases remaining between them. The CDR3 covers 16 residues. Germline loops: CDR1 KGHDR, CDR2 SFDVKD. Written as DNA, the CDR3 is TGTGCCACCAGTGACGGTATAGGTAAGAATAGATACGAGCAGTACTTC. Its translation is CATSDGIGKNRYEQYF.

This clonotype came up a few times. This sequence joins TRBV5-1 and TRBJ1-1; 7 bases line up with TRBD1. The CDR3 runs 14 residues. Germline V lookup: CDR1 SGHRS, CDR2 YFSETQ. V shed 4 bases, J shed 1 base, and the junction held 4 bases outside the gene matches. CDR3 in amino acids: CASSNRDRNTEAFF. CDR3 nucleotides: TGCGCCAGCAGCAACCGGGACAGGAACACTGAAGCTTTCTTT.

Many counts were recorded for this clonotype. This sequence joins TRBV5-6 and TRBJ1-2; 9 bases map to TRBD1. Germline CDR1 SGHDT, CDR2 YYEEEE. CDR3 length: 12 residues. V trimming: 5 bases; J trimming: 8 bases; junction bases outside the gene matches: 4. The CDR3 reads CASRRGTGGYTF. Here the CDR3 DNA reads TGTGCCAGCAGGCGAGGGACAGGGGGCTACACCTTC.

The sample holds a few counts of this clonotype. The rearrangement uses TRBV7-9 and TRBJ1-2; D remains ambiguous. Trimming pared 5 bases from V and 3 bases from J, leaving 7 bases between. Germline CDR1 and CDR2: SEHNR and FQNEAQ (reference sequence). CDR3 length equals 12 residues. For the CDR3, the DNA is TGTGCCAGCAGCGCACAAGACTATGGCTACACCTTC. Encoded protein: CASSAQDYGYTF.

The chain employs TRBV4-1 and TRBJ1-2, with 8 bases identical to TRBD1. J gave up 3 bases and V 4 bases, and 7 bases lay outside the gene matches. The length of the CDR3 is 15 residues. Germline-derived CDR1 and CDR2 are MGHRA and YSYEKL. The CDR3 DNA reads TGCGCCAGCAGCCGTGGACAGGGATCGCACTATGGCTACACCTTC. It is translated as CASSRGQGSHYGYTF.

The sample holds many counts of this clonotype. This rearrangement joins TRBV20-1 to TRBJ2-5; D is uncertain. This CDR3 contains 14 residues. The germline V and J ends were trimmed by 0 bases and 5 bases, with 13 bases remaining between them. CDR1 is DFQATT, CDR2 SNEGSKA, per germline (reference sequence). CDR3: CSARDLTVWETQYF. The CDR3 bases are TGCAGTGCTAGAGATTTAACGGTCTGGGAGACCCAGTACTTC.

A remark on this clonotype: The conserved phenylalanine or tryptophan normally closing the CDR3 is absent here, so this likely arose from a read error. The J gene is TRBJ2-5, the V gene TRBV2; perhaps TRBD1 as D (6 bases). This CDR3 spans 14 amino acids. Trimming removed 4 bases from V and 1 base from J, with 10 bases in between. CDR1 is SNHLY and CDR2 is FYNNEI in the germline V gene. The CDR3 nucleotides are TGTGCCAGCAGTGCGAACAGGGCCCAAGAGACCCAGTACCTC. Translating gives CASSANRAQETQYL.

This sequence joins TRBV3-1 and TRBJ2-7, with 14 bases matching TRBD2. Trimming at V came to 4 bases and at J to 6 bases, leaving 5 bases not matched to a gene. The CDR3 consists of 15 residues. Germline V lookup: CDR1 LGHDT, CDR2 YNNKEL (reference sequence). The DNA for the CDR3 is TGTGCCAGCAGCCTCCTTGGGACTAGCGGGAGCGAGCAGTACTTC. It translates to CASSLLGTSGSEQYF.

In its sample, this clonotype was seen a few times. This chain joins TRBV20-1 and TRBJ1-2, with D tentatively TRBD1 (5 bases). CDR3 size: 14 residues. With 6 bases removed from V and 8 bases from J, the gap between germline ends came to 22 bases. The germline V gene has CDR1 DFQATT and CDR2 SNEGSKA (reference sequence). This chain's CDR3 is CSAPHRTPRRGYTF. The CDR3 region has the DNA TGCAGTGCCCCACACCGGACACCCAGACGGGGCTACACCTTC.

This clonotype has just a few counts. This chain links TRBV5-1 with TRBJ2-6, with 10 bases that match TRBD2. Germline V gives CDR1 SGHRS, CDR2 YFSETQ. With V trimmed by 1 base and J by 2 bases, 3 bases remained unmatched. The CDR3 is 17 amino acids. In DNA, the CDR3 is TGCGCCAGCAGCTTGTCTAGCGGGAGTGCTGGGGCCAACGTCCTGACTTTC. Amino acids: CASSLSSGSAGANVLTF.

This clonotype was seen ten or more times. The rearrangement links TRBV5-4 to TRBJ2-3; tentative D call: TRBD1 (5 bases). V was clipped by 4 bases and J by 2 bases, with 8 bases between them. The CDR3 sequence is 13 residues long. Germline CDR1 is SGHNT and CDR2 is YYREEE (reference sequence). DNA for the CDR3: TGTGCCAGCAGCACCAGGGTCACAGATACGCAGTATTTT. As protein: CASSTRVTDTQYF.

There are a few counts of this clonotype. This rearrangement joins TRBV9 to TRBJ2-3; D is perhaps TRBD1 (5 bases). Germline loops: CDR1 SGDLS, CDR2 YYNGEE. V was trimmed by 1 base and J by 6 bases, leaving 6 bases between them. The CDR3 length is 12 residues. The CDR3 loop reads CASSVRGDTQYF. The CDR3 DNA follows: TGTGCCAGCAGCGTAAGGGGCGATACGCAGTATTTT.

Of note for this clonotype: A far larger clone is just one base off, so this is likely a read error. This chain connects TRBV7-2 to TRBJ2-1; TRBD1 aligns across 9 bases. The CDR3 length is 12 residues. Germline CDR1 reads SGHTA; CDR2 reads FQGNSA. J was trimmed by 12 bases and V by 4 bases; bases with no gene match: 4. In nucleotides, the CDR3 is TGTGCCAGCAGCTCTACAGGGGGCAGGCAGTTCTTC. Translated, it gives CASSSTGGRQFF.

This clonotype has just a few counts. Its ends do not fully match the called genes, so a read error is possible. V gene TRBV6-1 combines with J gene TRBJ2-7, with D tentatively TRBD1 (6 bases). Germline CDR1 reads MNHNS; CDR2 reads SASEGT. The CDR3 is 12 residues long. The CDR3 nucleotides read TGTGCCAGCAGTGAACGGGACACCAACTCGTTCTTC. This encodes CASSERDTNSFF.

In this sample, this clonotype turned up once. A much larger clone lies one base from this, so it may be a read error. The chain recombines TRBV18 with TRBJ1-5; 8 bases fit TRBD1. With V trimmed by 3 bases and J by 5 bases, 3 bases remained unmatched. The CDR3 runs 14 residues. Looked up from germline, CDR1 is KGHSH and CDR2 is LQKENI. The CDR3 DNA sequence: TGTGCCAGCTCACCGGGACAGGTCGATCAGCCCCAGCATTTT. This codes for CASSPGQVDQPQHF.